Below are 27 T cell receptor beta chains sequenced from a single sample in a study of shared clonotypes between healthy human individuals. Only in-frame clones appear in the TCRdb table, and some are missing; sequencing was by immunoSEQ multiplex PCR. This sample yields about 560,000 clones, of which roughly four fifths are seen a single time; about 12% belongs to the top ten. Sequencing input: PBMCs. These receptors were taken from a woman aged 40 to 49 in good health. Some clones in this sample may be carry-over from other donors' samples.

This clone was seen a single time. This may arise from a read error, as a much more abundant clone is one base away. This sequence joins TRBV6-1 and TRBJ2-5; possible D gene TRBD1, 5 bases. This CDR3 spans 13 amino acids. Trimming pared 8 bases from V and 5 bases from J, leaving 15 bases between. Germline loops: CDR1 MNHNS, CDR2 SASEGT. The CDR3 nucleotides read TGTGCCAGCGGAAGACAGCTGAGGGAGACCCAGTACTTC. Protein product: CASGRQLRETQYF.

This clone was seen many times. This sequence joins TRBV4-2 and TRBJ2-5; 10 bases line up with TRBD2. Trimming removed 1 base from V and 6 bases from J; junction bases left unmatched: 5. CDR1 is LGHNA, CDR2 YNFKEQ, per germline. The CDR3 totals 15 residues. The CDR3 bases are TGTGCCAGCAGCCAAGTTCTAGCGGGAGCAAAGACCCAGTACTTC. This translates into CASSQVLAGAKTQYF.

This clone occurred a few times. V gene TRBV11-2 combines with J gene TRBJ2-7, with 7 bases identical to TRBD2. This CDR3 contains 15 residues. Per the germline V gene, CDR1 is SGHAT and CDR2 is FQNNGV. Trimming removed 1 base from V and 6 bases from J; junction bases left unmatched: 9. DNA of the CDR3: TGTGCCAGCAGCTTAGGCGGGGGATCGTTCGGCGAGCAGTACTTC. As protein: CASSLGGGSFGEQYF.

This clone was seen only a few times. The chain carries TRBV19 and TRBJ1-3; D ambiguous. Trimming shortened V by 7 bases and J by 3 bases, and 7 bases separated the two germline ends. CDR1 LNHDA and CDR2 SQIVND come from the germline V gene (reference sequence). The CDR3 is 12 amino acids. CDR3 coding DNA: TGTGCCAGTAACTTCCTTGGAAACACCATATATTTT. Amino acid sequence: CASNFLGNTIYF.

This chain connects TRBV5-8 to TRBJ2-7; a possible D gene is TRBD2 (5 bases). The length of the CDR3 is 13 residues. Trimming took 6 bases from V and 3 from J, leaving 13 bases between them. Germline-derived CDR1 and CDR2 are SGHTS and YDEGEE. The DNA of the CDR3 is TGTGCCAGCAAGGAATGGGGAGTCTACGAGCAGTACTTC. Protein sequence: CASKEWGVYEQYF. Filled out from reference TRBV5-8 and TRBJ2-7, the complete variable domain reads EAGVTQSPTHLIKTRGQQATLRCSPISGHTSVYWYQQALGLGLQFLLWYDEGEERNRGNFPPRFSGRQFPNYSSELNVNALELEDSALYLCASKEWGVYEQYFGPGTRLTVT.

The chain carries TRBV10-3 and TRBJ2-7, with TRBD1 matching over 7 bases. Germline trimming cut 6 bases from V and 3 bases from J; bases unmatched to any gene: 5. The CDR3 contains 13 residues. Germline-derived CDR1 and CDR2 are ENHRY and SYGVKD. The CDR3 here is CAISRDSYYEQYF. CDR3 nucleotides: TGTGCCATCAGCCGGGACAGTTACTACGAGCAGTACTTC.

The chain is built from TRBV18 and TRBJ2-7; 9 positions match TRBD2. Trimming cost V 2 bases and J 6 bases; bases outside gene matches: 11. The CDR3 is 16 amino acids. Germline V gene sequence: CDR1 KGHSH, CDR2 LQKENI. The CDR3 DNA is TGTGCCAGCTCACCATCGGGGAGCGGGAGGTCCGGCGAGCAGTACTTC. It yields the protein CASSPSGSGRSGEQYF.

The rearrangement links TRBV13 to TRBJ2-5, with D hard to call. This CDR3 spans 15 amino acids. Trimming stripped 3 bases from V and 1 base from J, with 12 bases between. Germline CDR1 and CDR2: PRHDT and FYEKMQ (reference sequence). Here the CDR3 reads CASSFLAQRQETQYF. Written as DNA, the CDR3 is TGTGCCAGCAGCTTTTTAGCCCAACGCCAAGAGACCCAGTACTTC.

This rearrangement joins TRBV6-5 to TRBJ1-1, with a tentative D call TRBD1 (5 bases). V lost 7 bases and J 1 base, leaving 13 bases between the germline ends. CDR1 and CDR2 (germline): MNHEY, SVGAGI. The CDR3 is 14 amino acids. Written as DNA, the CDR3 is TGTGCCAGCACCCCCAGCGGGGGGAACACTGAAGCTTTCTTT. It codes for CASTPSGGNTEAFF.

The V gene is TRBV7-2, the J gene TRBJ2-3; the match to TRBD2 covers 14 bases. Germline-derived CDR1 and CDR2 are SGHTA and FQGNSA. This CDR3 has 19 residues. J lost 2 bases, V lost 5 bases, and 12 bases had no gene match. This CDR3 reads CASSRGLAGASMPTDTQYF. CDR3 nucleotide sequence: TGTGCCAGCAGCCGGGGACTAGCGGGAGCCTCTATGCCCACAGATACGCAGTATTTT.

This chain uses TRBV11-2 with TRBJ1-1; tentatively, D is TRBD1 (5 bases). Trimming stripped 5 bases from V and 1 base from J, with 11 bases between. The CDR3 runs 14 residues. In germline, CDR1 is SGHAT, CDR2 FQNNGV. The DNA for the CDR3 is TGTGCCAGCAGCCCGGGACCAACGAACACTGAAGCTTTCTTT. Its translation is CASSPGPTNTEAFF. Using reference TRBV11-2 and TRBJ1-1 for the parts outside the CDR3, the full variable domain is EAGVAQSPRYKIIEKRQSVAFWCNPISGHATLYWYQQILGQGPKLLIQFQNNGVVDDSQLPKDRFSAERLKGVDSTLKIQPAKLEDSAVYLCASSPGPTNTEAFFGQGTRLTVV.

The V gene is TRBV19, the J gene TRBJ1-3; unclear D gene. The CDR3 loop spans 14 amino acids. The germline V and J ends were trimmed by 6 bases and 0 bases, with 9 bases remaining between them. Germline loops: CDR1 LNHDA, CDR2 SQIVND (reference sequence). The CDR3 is CASRVPRSGNTIYF. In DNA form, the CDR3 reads TGTGCCAGTAGAGTGCCCCGCTCTGGAAACACCATATATTTT.

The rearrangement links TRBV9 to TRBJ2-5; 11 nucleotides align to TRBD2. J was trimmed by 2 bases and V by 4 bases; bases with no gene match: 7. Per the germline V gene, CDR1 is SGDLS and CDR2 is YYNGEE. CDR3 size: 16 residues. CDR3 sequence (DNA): TGTGCCAGCAGCACGACCCGGACTAGCGGGCAAGAGACCCAGTACTTC. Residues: CASSTTRTSGQETQYF.

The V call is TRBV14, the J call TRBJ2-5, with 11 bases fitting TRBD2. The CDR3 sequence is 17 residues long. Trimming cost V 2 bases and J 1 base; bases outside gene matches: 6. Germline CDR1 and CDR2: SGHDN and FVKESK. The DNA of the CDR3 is TGTGCCAGCAGCCAAATAGGACTAGCGGGCTTCCAAGAGACCCAGTACTTC. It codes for CASSQIGLAGFQETQYF.

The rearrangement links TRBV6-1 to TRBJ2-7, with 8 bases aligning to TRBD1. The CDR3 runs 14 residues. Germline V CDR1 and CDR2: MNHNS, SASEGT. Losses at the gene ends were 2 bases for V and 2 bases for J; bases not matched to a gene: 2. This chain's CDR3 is CASSEQGAPYEQYF. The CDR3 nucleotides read TGTGCCAGCAGTGAACAGGGGGCCCCCTACGAGCAGTACTTC.

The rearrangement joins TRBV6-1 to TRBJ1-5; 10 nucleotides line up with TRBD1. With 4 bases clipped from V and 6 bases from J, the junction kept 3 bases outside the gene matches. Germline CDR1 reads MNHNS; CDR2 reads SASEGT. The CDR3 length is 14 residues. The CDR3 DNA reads TGTGCCAGCAGTGGGGGACAGGGGAGTCAGCCCCAGCATTTT. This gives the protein CASSGGQGSQPQHF.

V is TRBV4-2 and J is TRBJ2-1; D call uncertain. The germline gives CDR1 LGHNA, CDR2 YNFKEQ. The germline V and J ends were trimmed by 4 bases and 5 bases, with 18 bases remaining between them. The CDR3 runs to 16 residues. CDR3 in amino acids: CASSRQFRIPNNEQFF. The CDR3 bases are TGTGCCAGCAGCCGTCAGTTTCGCATTCCAAACAATGAGCAGTTCTTC.

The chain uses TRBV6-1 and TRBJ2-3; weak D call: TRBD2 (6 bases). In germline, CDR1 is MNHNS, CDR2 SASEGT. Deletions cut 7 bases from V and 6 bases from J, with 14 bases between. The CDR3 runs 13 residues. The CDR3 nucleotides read TGTGCCAGCACAAGGGACTCCGGGGATACGCAGTATTTT. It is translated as CASTRDSGDTQYF.

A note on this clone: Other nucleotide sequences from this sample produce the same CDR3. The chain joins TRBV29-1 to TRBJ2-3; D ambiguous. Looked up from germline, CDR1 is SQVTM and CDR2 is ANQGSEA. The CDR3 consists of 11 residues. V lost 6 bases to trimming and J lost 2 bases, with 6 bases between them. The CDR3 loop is CSVSDTDTQYF. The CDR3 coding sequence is TGCAGCGTATCCGACACAGATACGCAGTATTTT.

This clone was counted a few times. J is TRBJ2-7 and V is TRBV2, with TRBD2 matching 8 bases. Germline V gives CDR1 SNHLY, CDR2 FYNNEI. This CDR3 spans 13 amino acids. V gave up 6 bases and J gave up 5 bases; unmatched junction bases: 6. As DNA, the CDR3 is TGTGCCAGCAGCTATAGCGGGAATAACGAGCAGTACTTC. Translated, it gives CASSYSGNNEQYF.

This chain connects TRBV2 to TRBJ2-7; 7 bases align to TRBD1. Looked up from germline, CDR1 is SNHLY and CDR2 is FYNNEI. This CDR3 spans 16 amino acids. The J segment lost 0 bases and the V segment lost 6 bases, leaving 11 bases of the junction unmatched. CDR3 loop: CASRETGTVNSYEQYF. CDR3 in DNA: TGTGCCAGCAGAGAGACCGGGACAGTTAACTCCTACGAGCAGTACTTC.

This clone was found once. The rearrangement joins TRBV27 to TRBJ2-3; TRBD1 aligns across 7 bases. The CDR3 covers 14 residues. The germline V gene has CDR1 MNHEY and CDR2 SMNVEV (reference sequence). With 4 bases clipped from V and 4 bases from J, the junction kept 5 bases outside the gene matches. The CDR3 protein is CASSWTQGSDTQYF. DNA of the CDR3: TGTGCCAGCAGTTGGACACAGGGGTCAGATACGCAGTATTTT.

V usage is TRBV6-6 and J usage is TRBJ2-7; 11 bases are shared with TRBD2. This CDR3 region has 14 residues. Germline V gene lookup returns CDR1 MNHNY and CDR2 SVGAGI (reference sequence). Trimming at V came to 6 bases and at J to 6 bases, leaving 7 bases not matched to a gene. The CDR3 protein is CASRRLAGTGEQYF. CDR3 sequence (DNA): TGTGCCAGCAGGAGACTAGCGGGAACGGGCGAGCAGTACTTC.

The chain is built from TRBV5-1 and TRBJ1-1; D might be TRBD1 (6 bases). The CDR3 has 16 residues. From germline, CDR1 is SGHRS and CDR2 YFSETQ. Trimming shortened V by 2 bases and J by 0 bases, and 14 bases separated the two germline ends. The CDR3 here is CASSLMYGGMNTEAFF. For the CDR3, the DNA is TGCGCCAGCAGCTTAATGTATGGGGGCATGAACACTGAAGCTTTCTTT.

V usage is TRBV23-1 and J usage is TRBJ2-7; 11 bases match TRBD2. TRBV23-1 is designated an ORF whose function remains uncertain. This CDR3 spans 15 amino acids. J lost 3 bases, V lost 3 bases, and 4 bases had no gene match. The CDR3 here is CASSHTSGRVYEQYF. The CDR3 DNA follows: TGCGCCAGCAGTCACACTAGCGGGAGAGTCTACGAGCAGTACTTC.

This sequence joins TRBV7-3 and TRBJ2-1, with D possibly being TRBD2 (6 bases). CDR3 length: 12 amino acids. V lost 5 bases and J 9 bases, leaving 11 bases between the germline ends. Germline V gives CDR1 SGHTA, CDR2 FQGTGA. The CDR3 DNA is TGTGCCAGCAGCCTGGGGACTTTTGAGCAGTTCTTC. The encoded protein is CASSLGTFEQFF.

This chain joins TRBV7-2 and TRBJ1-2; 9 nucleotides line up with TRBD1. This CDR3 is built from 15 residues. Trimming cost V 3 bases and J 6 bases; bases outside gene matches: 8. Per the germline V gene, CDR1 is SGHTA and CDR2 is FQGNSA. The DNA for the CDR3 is TGTGCCAGCAGCTTCCCCCCCACAGGGGGCCATGGCTACACCTTC. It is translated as CASSFPPTGGHGYTF.